The clone carrying this T cell receptor (beta chain) was found many times. Its antigen remains unknown. This record comes from a study of regulatory T cells in long-lasting Graves disease. Study in general: Persistent cases took antithyroid drugs over 5 years and stayed TSH receptor antibody positive.

The authors built TCR beta libraries using iRepertoire HTBI primers and Arm-PCR of CDR3 regions. TCRdb re-called the multiplex PCR reads through MiXCR, storing one row per CDR3 protein. In the table there are about 310,000 distinct CDR3 sequences, under 25% of which are singletons. This sample's time point: persistent/refractory GD, antithyroid drugs over 5 years with positive TRAb. PBMCs provided the RNA from which the TCR library was made. The CDR3 runs to 12 residues. Germline V CDR1 and CDR2: GTSNPN, SVGIG (reference sequence). The V and J ends lost 0 bases and 7 bases respectively, with 10 bases between them. Notes on the study in general: Patients with persistent disease showed a bias toward TRBV28, TRBJ1-2 and TRBJ2-5.

This receptor was identified in a female donor with Graves disease. The chain joins TRBV30 to TRBJ2-7; D might be TRBD2 (5 bases). The sequencing used peripheral blood mononuclear cells (PBMCs), collected when the disease was refractory, from a patient treated with antithyroid drugs. The CDR3 loop reads CAWSVGRLEQYF. The CDR3 DNA reads TGTGCCTGGAGTGTTGGCAGACTAGAGCAGTACTTC.